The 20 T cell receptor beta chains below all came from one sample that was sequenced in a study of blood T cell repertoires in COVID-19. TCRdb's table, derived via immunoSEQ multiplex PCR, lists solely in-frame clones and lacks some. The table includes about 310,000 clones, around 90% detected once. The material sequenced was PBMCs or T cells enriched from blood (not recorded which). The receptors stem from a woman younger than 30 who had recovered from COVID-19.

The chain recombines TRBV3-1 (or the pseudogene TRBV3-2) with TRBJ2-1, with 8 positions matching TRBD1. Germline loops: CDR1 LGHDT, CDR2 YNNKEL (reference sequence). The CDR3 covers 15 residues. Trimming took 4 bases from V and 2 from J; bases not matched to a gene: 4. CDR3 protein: CASSPDRVAYNEQFF. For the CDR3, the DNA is TGTGCCAGCAGCCCGGACAGGGTAGCCTACAATGAGCAGTTCTTC.

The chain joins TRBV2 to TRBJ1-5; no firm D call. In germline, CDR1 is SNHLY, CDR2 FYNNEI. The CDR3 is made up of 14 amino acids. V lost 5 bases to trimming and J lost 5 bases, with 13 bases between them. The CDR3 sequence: CASSIEGSDQPQHF. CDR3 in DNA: TGTGCCAGCAGTATAGAGGGATCCGATCAGCCCCAGCATTTT.

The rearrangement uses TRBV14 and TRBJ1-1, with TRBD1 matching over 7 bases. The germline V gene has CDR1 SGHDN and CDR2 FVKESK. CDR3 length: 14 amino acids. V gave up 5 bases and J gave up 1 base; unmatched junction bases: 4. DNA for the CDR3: TGTGCCAGCAGCGCCGGGACAGCGAACACTGAAGCTTTCTTT. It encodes CASSAGTANTEAFF. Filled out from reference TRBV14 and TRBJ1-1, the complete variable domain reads EAGVTQFPSHSVIEKGQTVTLRCDPISGHDNLYWYRRVMGKEIKFLLHFVKESKQDESGMPNNRFLAERTGGTYSTLKVQPAELEDSGVYFCASSAGTANTEAFFGQGTRLTVV.

Here the CDR3 DNA reads TGTGCCAGCCCGTCGGGGGAGACCCAGTACTTC. Translated, it gives CASPSGETQYF. The genes are TRBV7-9 and TRBJ2-5; a possible D gene is TRBD2 (5 bases). This CDR3 comprises 11 residues. Deletions cut 8 bases from V and 5 bases from J, with 9 bases between. CDR1 is SEHNR and CDR2 is FQNEAQ in the germline V gene (reference sequence). Based on the CDR3 plus reference TRBV7-9 and TRBJ2-5, the full variable domain is DTGVSQNPRHKITKRGQNVTFRCDPISEHNRLYWYRQTLGQGPEFLTYFQNEAQLEKSRLLSDRFSAERPKGSFSTLEIQRTEQGDSAMYLCASPSGETQYFGPGTRLLVL.

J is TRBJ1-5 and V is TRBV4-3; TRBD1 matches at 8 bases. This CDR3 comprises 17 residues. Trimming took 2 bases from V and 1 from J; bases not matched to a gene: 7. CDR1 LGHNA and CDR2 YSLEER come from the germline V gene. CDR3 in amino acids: CASSQPPRQGSNQPQHF. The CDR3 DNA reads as TGCGCCAGCAGCCAACCTCCTCGACAGGGGAGCAATCAGCCCCAGCATTTT.

Here the CDR3 reads CATSGTSGSWEQFF. CDR3 sequence (DNA): TGTGCCACCAGTGGGACTAGCGGGAGCTGGGAGCAGTTCTTC. V and J are TRBV24-1 and TRBJ2-1, with 13 bases lining up with TRBD2. Germline CDR1 KGHDR, CDR2 SFDVKD. The CDR3 has 14 amino acids. The V segment lost 5 bases and the J segment 10 bases; nucleotides outside the gene matches: 4.

In nucleotides, the CDR3 is TGTGCCAGCAGCCCGGGCAGGGGGATCGAGCAGTACTTC. This encodes CASSPGRGIEQYF. The genes are TRBV3-1 (or the pseudogene TRBV3-2) and TRBJ2-7; 7 bases match TRBD1. This CDR3 has 13 residues. V shed 4 bases and J 6 bases; nucleotides not matched to a gene: 6. Germline V lookup: CDR1 LGHDT, CDR2 YNNKEL (reference sequence).

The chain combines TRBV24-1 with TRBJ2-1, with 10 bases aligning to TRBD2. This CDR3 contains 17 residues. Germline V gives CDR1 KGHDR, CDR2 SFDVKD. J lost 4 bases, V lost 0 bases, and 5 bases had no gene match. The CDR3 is CATSDLNSGGPYNEQFF. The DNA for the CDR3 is TGTGCCACCAGTGATTTGAATAGCGGGGGGCCTTACAATGAGCAGTTCTTC.

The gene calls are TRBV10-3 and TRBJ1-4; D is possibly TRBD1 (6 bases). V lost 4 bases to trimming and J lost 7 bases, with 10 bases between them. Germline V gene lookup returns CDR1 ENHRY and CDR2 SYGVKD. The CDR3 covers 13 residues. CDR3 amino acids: CAISAGEGEKLFF. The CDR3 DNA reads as TGTGCCATCAGTGCAGGGGAAGGTGAAAAACTGTTTTTT.

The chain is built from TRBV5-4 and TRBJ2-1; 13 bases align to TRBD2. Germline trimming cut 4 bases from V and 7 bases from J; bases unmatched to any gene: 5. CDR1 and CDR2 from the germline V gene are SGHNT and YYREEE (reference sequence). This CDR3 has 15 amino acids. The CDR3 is CASSRTSGGPNEQFF. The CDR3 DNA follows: TGTGCCAGCAGCCGGACTAGCGGGGGCCCTAATGAGCAGTTCTTC.

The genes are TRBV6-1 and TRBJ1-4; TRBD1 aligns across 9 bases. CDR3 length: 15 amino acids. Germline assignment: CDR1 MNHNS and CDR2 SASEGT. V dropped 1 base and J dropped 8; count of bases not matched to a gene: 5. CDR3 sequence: CASSEVGTGKEKLFF. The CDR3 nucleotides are TGTGCCAGCAGTGAAGTGGGGACAGGGAAGGAAAAACTGTTTTTT.

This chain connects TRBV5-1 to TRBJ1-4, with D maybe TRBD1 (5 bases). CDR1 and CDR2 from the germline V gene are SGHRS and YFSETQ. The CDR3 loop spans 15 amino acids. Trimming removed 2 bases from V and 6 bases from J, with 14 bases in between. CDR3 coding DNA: TGCGCCAGCAGCTTCCAAGGGGCGCGAGATGAAAAACTGTTTTTT. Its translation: CASSFQGARDEKLFF.

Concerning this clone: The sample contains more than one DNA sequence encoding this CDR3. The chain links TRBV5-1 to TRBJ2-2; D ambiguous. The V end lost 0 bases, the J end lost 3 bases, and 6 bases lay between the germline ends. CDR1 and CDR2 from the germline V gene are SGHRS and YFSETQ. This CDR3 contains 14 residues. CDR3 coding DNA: TGCGCCAGCAGCTTGGCGGTGGACACCGGGGAGCTGTTTTTT. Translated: CASSLAVDTGELFF.

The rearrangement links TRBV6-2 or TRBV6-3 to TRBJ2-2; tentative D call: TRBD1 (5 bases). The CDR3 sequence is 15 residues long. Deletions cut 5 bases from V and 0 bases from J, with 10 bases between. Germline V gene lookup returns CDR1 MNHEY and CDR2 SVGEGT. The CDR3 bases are TGTGCCAGCAGTCGCGACAGTGCGAACACCGGGGAGCTGTTTTTT. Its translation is CASSRDSANTGELFF.

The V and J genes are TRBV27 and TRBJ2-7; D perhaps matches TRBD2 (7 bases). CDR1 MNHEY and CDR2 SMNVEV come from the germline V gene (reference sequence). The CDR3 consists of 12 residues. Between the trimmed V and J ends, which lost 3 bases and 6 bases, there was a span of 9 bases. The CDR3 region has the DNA TGTGCCAGCAGTTTCGGGGGGCCCGAGCAGTACTTC. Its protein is CASSFGGPEQYF.

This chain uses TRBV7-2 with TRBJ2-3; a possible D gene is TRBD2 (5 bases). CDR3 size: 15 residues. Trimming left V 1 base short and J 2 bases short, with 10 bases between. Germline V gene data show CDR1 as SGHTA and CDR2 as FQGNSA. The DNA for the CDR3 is TGTGCCAGCAGCTTAGTGGGCGGGTACACAGATACGCAGTATTTT. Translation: CASSLVGGYTDTQYF.

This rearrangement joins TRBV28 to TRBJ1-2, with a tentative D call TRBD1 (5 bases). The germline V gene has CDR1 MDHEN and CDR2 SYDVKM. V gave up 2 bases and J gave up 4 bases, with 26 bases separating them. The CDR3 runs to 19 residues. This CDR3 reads CASSLIGPSTGGSGYGYTF. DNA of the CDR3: TGTGCCAGCAGTTTAATTGGACCATCTACGGGGGGGTCAGGCTATGGCTACACCTTC.

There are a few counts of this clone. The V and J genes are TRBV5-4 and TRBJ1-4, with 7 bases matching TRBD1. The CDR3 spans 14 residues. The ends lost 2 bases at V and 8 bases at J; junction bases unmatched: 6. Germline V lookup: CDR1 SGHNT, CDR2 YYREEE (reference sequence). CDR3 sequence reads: CASSLGGAMEKLFF. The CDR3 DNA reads TGTGCCAGCAGCTTAGGGGGCGCGATGGAAAAACTGTTTTTT.

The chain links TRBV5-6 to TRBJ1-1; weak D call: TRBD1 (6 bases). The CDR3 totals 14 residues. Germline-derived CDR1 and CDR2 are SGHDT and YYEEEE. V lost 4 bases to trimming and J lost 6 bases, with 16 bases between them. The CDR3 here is CASSRPGHRPEAFF. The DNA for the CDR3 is TGTGCCAGCAGCAGACCGGGACATCGACCTGAAGCTTTCTTT.

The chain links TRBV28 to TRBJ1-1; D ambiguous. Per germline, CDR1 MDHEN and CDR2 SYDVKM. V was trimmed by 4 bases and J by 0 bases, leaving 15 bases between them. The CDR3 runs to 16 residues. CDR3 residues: CASSSNTANMNTEAFF. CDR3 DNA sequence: TGTGCCAGCAGTTCAAATACAGCCAACATGAACACTGAAGCTTTCTTT.